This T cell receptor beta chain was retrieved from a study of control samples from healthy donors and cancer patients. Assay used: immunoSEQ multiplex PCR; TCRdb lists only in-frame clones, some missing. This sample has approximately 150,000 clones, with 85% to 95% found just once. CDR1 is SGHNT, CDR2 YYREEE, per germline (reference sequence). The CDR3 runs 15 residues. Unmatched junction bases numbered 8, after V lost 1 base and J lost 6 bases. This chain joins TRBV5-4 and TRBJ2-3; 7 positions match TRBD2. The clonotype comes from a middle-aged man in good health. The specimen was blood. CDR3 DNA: TGTGCCAGCAGCTTGTACTCCAGGGAGGGGGATACGCAGTATTTT. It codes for CASSLYSREGDTQYF. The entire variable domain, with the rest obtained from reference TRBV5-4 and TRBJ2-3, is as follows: ETGVTQSPTHLIKTRGQQVTLRCSSQSGHNTVSWYQQALGQGPQFIFQYYREEENGRGNFPPRFSGLQFPNYSSELNVNALELDDSALYLCASSLYSREGDTQYFGPGTRLTVL.